The 23 T cell receptor beta chains presented below share a single source sample, sequenced in a study of blood T cell repertoires in COVID-19 (TCRdb year 2020). The method behind the library was the immunoSEQ multiplex PCR assay. Not all clones reach the TCRdb copy of this immuneACCESS table, which keeps in-frame sequences only. Checked studies attribute under half of the gap to unresolved V genes and leave the rest unexplained. Across this sample there are roughly 48,000 clones, with over 85% seen only once. The top ten hold 25% to 30% of the sample. The sequenced sample consisted of peripheral blood. The receptors originated from a woman aged 80 or older with acute or convalescent COVID-19.

This chain links TRBV4-1 with TRBJ2-3; no definite D call. V was trimmed by 0 bases and J by 9 bases, leaving 16 bases between them. Germline V gives CDR1 MGHRA, CDR2 YSYEKL. This CDR3 region has 15 residues. CDR3 bases: TGCGCCAGCAGCCAAGATCAGGCAGGCCGTGGGACGCAGTATTTT. Translated, it gives CASSQDQAGRGTQYF.

The V and J genes are TRBV6-5 and TRBJ1-2; TRBD1 aligns across 10 bases. Germline V CDR1 and CDR2: MNHEY, SVGAGI. The J segment lost 8 bases and the V segment lost 7 bases, leaving 7 bases of the junction unmatched. The CDR3 totals 13 residues. This CDR3 is CASTLGQGGGYTF. CDR3 sequence (DNA): TGTGCCAGCACCCTCGGACAGGGGGGCGGCTACACCTTC.

The chain joins TRBV24-1 to TRBJ2-2; 14 bases are shared with TRBD2. Germline values: CDR1 KGHDR, CDR2 SFDVKD. V lost 3 bases, J lost 7 bases, and 6 bases stayed unmatched. The CDR3 totals 17 residues. The CDR3 DNA reads TGTGCCACCAGTGATCGACTAGCGGGGGGGCGTAGCGGGGAGCTGTTTTTT. This sequence encodes CATSDRLAGGRSGELFF.

A single count supports this clone. The chain is built from TRBV6-1 and TRBJ2-1, with D tentatively TRBD1 (6 bases). The CDR3 totals 16 residues. V dropped 2 bases and J dropped 10 bases, with 21 bases sitting between them. The germline gives CDR1 MNHNS, CDR2 SASEGT. CDR3 in amino acids: CASSENWGNREREQFF. The DNA of the CDR3 is TGTGCCAGCAGTGAAAATTGGGGCAACAGGGAACGAGAGCAGTTCTTC.

The chain links TRBV14 to TRBJ2-1, with D tentatively TRBD1 (6 bases). The CDR3 extends over 16 amino acids. Germline CDR1 and CDR2: SGHDN and FVKESK. The V end was cut by 5 bases, the J end by 5 bases, with 19 bases between. The CDR3 is CASSYPGTLRHNEQFF. CDR3 nucleotides: TGTGCCAGCAGCTATCCCGGGACACTTAGACACAATGAGCAGTTCTTC.

The chain couples TRBV2 to TRBJ1-4, with TRBD1 matching 8 bases. J was trimmed by 4 bases and V by 5 bases; bases with no gene match: 6. The germline V gene encodes CDR1 SNHLY and CDR2 FYNNEI. This CDR3 is built from 15 residues. This CDR3 is CASSLNRGNNEKLFF. CDR3 nucleotides: TGTGCCAGCAGTCTAAACAGGGGGAATAATGAAAAACTGTTTTTT.

The chain carries TRBV7-2 and TRBJ2-2; D is perhaps TRBD2 (5 bases). Germline V lookup: CDR1 SGHTA, CDR2 FQGNSA. CDR3 length: 16 amino acids. The germline V and J ends were trimmed by 3 bases and 4 bases, with 15 bases remaining between them. CDR3 region: CASSLSSPPSTGELFF. The CDR3 DNA sequence: TGTGCCAGCAGCTTGTCTAGCCCACCATCCACCGGGGAGCTGTTTTTT.

V gene TRBV9 combines with J gene TRBJ1-4; D gene ambiguous. V lost 0 bases, J lost 7 bases, and 13 bases lay in between. CDR1 is SGDLS, CDR2 YYNGEE, per germline. CDR3 length: 15 amino acids. The CDR3 region is CASSVGPGEGEKLFF. The CDR3 DNA is TGTGCCAGCAGCGTAGGTCCTGGGGAGGGTGAAAAACTGTTTTTT.

This clone was observed a few times. The V gene is TRBV7-8, the J gene TRBJ1-2, with D perhaps TRBD1 (5 bases). V lost 5 bases and J lost 2, with 15 bases in between. This CDR3 region has 15 residues. Germline V CDR1 and CDR2: SGHVS, FQNEAQ. The CDR3 spells CASSPRAQENYGYTF. In nucleotides, the CDR3 is TGTGCCAGCAGCCCTCGAGCACAGGAAAACTATGGCTACACCTTC.

The chain links TRBV6-1 to TRBJ1-6; 7 positions match TRBD1. V gave up 0 bases and J gave up 8 bases; unmatched junction bases: 4. The CDR3 is 15 residues long. Germline assignment: CDR1 MNHNS and CDR2 SASEGT. The CDR3 DNA is TGTGCCAGCAGTGAAGCTCGCAGGGGGTATTCACCCCTCCACTTT. Its translation is CASSEARRGYSPLHF.

J is TRBJ2-2 and V is TRBV11-2; D might be TRBD2 (5 bases). This CDR3 comprises 14 residues. V dropped 7 bases and J dropped 2 bases, with 11 bases sitting between them. Germline V gives CDR1 SGHAT, CDR2 FQNNGV. The DNA for the CDR3 is TGTGCCAGCACGTCGGGGATAAACACCGGGGAGCTGTTTTTT. Its protein is CASTSGINTGELFF.

V and J are TRBV3-1 (or the pseudogene TRBV3-2) and TRBJ1-1; D uncertain. Trimming removed 6 bases from V and 6 bases from J, with 14 bases in between. CDR1 and CDR2 (germline): LGHDT, YNNKEL (reference sequence). The CDR3 runs 13 residues. The CDR3 region is CASRHNGGPEAFF. The CDR3 DNA is TGTGCCAGCAGACACAACGGAGGCCCTGAAGCTTTCTTT.

This chain uses TRBV18 with TRBJ1-1; perhaps TRBD1 as D (6 bases). Germline values: CDR1 KGHSH, CDR2 LQKENI. V lost 2 bases to trimming and J lost 3 bases, with 13 bases between them. The CDR3 contains 15 residues. The CDR3 DNA reads as TGTGCCAGCTCACCAGGGTCCGGACAGTACACTGAAGCTTTCTTT. Translated: CASSPGSGQYTEAFF. The full variable domain, completed using reference TRBV18 and TRBJ1-1, is NAGVMQNPRHLVRRRGQEARLRCSPMKGHSHVYWYRQLPEEGLKFMVYLQKENIIDESGMPKERFSAEFPKEGPSILRIQQVVRGDSAAYFCASSPGSGQYTEAFFGQGTRLTVV.

J is TRBJ2-1 and V is TRBV7-2; 8 positions match TRBD2. In germline, CDR1 is SGHTA, CDR2 FQGNSA. The CDR3 has 13 amino acids. Trimming removed 7 bases from V and 6 bases from J; junction bases left unmatched: 5. The CDR3 DNA reads as TGTGCCAGCAACGACGGGGGGGCCAATGAGCAGTTCTTC. As protein: CASNDGGANEQFF.

The chain combines TRBV19 with TRBJ1-5; 9 bases agree with TRBD1. CDR1 and CDR2 (germline): LNHDA, SQIVND (reference sequence). J was trimmed by 6 bases and V by 7 bases; bases with no gene match: 10. This CDR3 has 15 amino acids. The CDR3 here is CASNADRGGFQPQHF. DNA for the CDR3: TGTGCCAGTAACGCGGACAGGGGCGGGTTTCAGCCCCAGCATTTT.

The V call is TRBV4-2, the J call TRBJ2-5, with TRBD2 matching 11 bases. This CDR3 region has 16 residues. Germline loops: CDR1 LGHNA, CDR2 YNFKEQ. The ends lost 1 base at V and 2 bases at J; junction bases unmatched: 3. The CDR3 bases are TGTGCCAGCAGCCAAGGGGTAGCGGGGGGGCAAGAGACCCAGTACTTC. This sequence encodes CASSQGVAGGQETQYF.

This chain uses TRBV7-9 with TRBJ2-7; the D gene is possibly TRBD2 (7 bases). This CDR3 spans 12 amino acids. From germline, CDR1 is SEHNR and CDR2 FQNEAQ (reference sequence). Trimming shortened V by 1 base and J by 13 bases, and 14 bases separated the two germline ends. The CDR3 reads CASSLVPGGLYV. The DNA of the CDR3 is TGTGCCAGCAGCTTAGTTCCGGGGGGCCTTTACGTC.

This CDR3 is CASSARGGGTQYF. Written as DNA, the CDR3 is TGCGCCAGCAGTGCCCGGGGGGGCGGGACCCAGTACTTC. The gene calls are TRBV10-1 and TRBJ2-5, with 8 positions matching TRBD2. Unmatched junction bases numbered 5, after V lost 4 bases and J lost 7 bases. The germline gives CDR1 WNHNN, CDR2 SYGVQD (reference sequence). The CDR3 has 13 amino acids.

This clone was seen more than once but under ten times. The V call is TRBV29-1, the J call TRBJ1-1, with TRBD1 matching over 10 bases. The CDR3 runs to 14 residues. Germline trimming cut 6 bases from V and 4 bases from J; bases unmatched to any gene: 8. Germline CDR1 reads SQVTM; CDR2 reads ANQGSEA. This chain's CDR3 is CSVDRDRGPTEAFF. CDR3 bases: TGCAGCGTCGACCGGGACAGGGGACCCACTGAAGCTTTCTTT. The full variable domain, its missing parts supplied by reference TRBV29-1 and TRBJ1-1, is SAVISQKPSRDICQRGTSLTIQCQVDSQVTMMFWYRQQPGQSLTLIATANQGSEATYESGFVIDKFPISRPNLTFSTLTVSNMSPEDSSIYLCSVDRDRGPTEAFFGQGTRLTVV.

J is TRBJ2-5 and V is TRBV3-1 (or the pseudogene TRBV3-2); 10 nucleotides line up with TRBD2. The J segment lost 5 bases and the V segment lost 2 bases, leaving 8 bases of the junction unmatched. In germline, CDR1 is LGHDT, CDR2 YNNKEL (reference sequence). The CDR3 has 16 amino acids. In DNA, the CDR3 is TGTGCCAGCAGCCAACCTCCCCTAGCGGGGGTGGAGACCCAGTACTTC. Residues: CASSQPPLAGVETQYF.

This rearrangement joins TRBV29-1 to TRBJ1-1; 7 bases align to TRBD1. The germline gives CDR1 SQVTM, CDR2 ANQGSEA. The length of the CDR3 is 12 residues. Trimming removed 6 bases from V and 5 bases from J; junction bases left unmatched: 6. CDR3 amino acids: CSVTTGITEAFF. DNA of the CDR3: TGCAGCGTAACGACAGGGATAACTGAAGCTTTCTTT.

CDR3: CASSLGRGETQYF. CDR3 nucleotides: TGCGCCAGCAGCTTGGGCAGGGGGGAGACCCAGTACTTC. This chain uses TRBV5-1 with TRBJ2-5; 7 bases are shared with TRBD1. The germline CDR1 and CDR2 sequences are SGHRS and YFSETQ. The CDR3 loop spans 13 amino acids. The junction had 1 base not matched to a gene; V was cut back by 0 bases and J by 5 bases.

This clone has only one observation. This sample includes further DNA sequences coding for the same CDR3. CDR3 in amino acids: CASSLGTNYGYTF. The CDR3 DNA reads as TGTGCCAGCAGTTTAGGCACTAACTATGGCTACACCTTC. The genes are TRBV28 and TRBJ1-2; D unresolved. Germline CDR1 is MDHEN and CDR2 is SYDVKM. The germline V and J ends were trimmed by 2 bases and 0 bases, with 4 bases remaining between them. This CDR3 region has 13 residues.